This is a list of T cell receptor beta chains from one sample in a study of lymphopenia after photon versus proton radiotherapy. Assay used: immunoSEQ multiplex PCR; TCRdb lists only in-frame clones, some missing. Of 75,000 or so clones in the sample, more than 70% were seen once. The sample in question was peripheral blood, obtained from a patient treated with proton-based radiotherapy. Every receptor here comes from a man aged 60 to 69 with pancreatic cancer. CDR3s include the opening cysteine and the closing phenylalanine or tryptophan. The D gene is left open where the match is weak. The size field is filled for only some rows; it gives once, few, many or a size class.

V	size	D	J	CDR3	DNA
TRBV7-3	few	.	TRBJ1-1	CASSSTMNTEAFF	TGTGCCAGCAGCTCTACGATGAACACTGAAGCTTTCTTT
TRBV7-9	.	TRBD2	TRBJ2-1	CASSSPGLASNEQFF	TGTGCCAGCAGCTCCCCAGGACTAGCAAGCAATGAGCAGTTCTTC
TRBV5-1	.	.	TRBJ2-3	CASSLPTGFTDTQYF	TGCGCCAGCAGCCTGCCGACCGGGTTCACAGATACGCAGTATTTT
TRBV7-3	once	.	TRBJ2-3	CASSSSGSTDTQYF	TGTGCCAGCAGCTCGTCAGGGAGCACAGATACGCAGTATTTT
TRBV15	.	TRBD1	TRBJ1-3	CATSRSTGVENTIYF	TGTGCCACCAGCAGGTCGACAGGGGTGGAAAACACCATATATTTT
TRBV7-2	.	TRBD2	TRBJ2-2	CASSRTRAGELFF	TGTGCCAGCAGCCGGACTAGGGCCGGGGAGCTGTTTTTT
TRBV11-3	.	.	TRBJ2-7	CASSLGMATNDEQYF	TGTGCCAGCAGCTTAGGGATGGCCACCAACGACGAGCAGTACTTC
TRBV20-1	.	TRBD1	TRBJ2-1	CSALGQSEQFF	TGCAGTGCCCTGGGACAGTCAGAGCAGTTCTTC
TRBV11-2	.	.	TRBJ2-5	CASSLGTDQETQYF	TGTGCCAGCAGCTTAGGGACTGATCAAGAGACCCAGTACTTC
TRBV30	few	.	TRBJ1-3	CAWTVGNSGNTIYF	TGTGCCTGGACGGTCGGTAACTCTGGAAACACCATATATTTT
TRBV6-5	.	.	TRBJ2-2	CASSLLGGTGELFF	TGTGCCAGCAGTTTATTAGGTGGAACCGGGGAGCTGTTTTTT
TRBV27	.	.	TRBJ2-7	CASSTSGTRGEQYF	TGTGCCAGCAGTACCTCCGGGACAAGAGGCGAGCAGTACTTC
TRBV4-3	.	TRBD2	TRBJ2-4	CASSQELAGVLNIQYF	TGCGCCAGCAGCCAAGAACTAGCGGGCGTTCTAAACATTCAGTACTTC
TRBV28	.	TRBD2	TRBJ2-1	CASSSGTSGKYNEQFF	TGTGCCAGCAGCTCCGGGACTAGCGGGAAATACAATGAGCAGTTCTTC
TRBV2	.	.	TRBJ2-1	CASSDISGSYNEQFF	TGTGCCAGCAGTGATATATCAGGCTCATACAATGAGCAGTTCTTC
TRBV7-9	.	TRBD1	TRBJ2-6	CASSFWDRDSGANVLTF	TGTGCCAGCAGCTTTTGGGACAGGGACTCTGGGGCCAACGTCCTGACTTTC
TRBV13	.	TRBD2	TRBJ2-3	CASSTLGLAEDTQYF	TGTGCCAGCAGCACCCTAGGACTAGCGGAAGATACGCAGTATTTT
TRBV5-1	.	.	TRBJ2-7	CASSSDPVGYEQYF	TGCGCCAGCAGCTCGGACCCCGTCGGGTACGAGCAGTACTTC
TRBV29-1	.	TRBD2	TRBJ2-5	CSVGLAGALETQYF	TGCAGCGTTGGACTAGCGGGAGCCCTGGAGACCCAGTACTTC
TRBV6-6	.	TRBD1	TRBJ1-1	CASSWDSGPEAFF	TGTGCCAGCAGTTGGGACAGCGGCCCTGAAGCTTTCTTT
TRBV5-1	.	TRBD1	TRBJ2-7	CASRGGQGFHEQYF	TGCGCCAGCCGCGGCGGACAGGGGTTCCACGAGCAGTACTTC
TRBV28	.	TRBD1	TRBJ1-2	CASSSAGTGGGYTF	TGTGCCAGCAGTTCCGCCGGGACAGGGGGCGGCTACACCTTC
TRBV9	.	TRBD2	TRBJ2-1	CASSPRFRTSGSNEQFF	TGTGCCAGCAGCCCGCGATTTAGGACTAGCGGCTCCAATGAGCAGTTCTTC
TRBV5-8	.	.	TRBJ2-7	CASSLAGTGPTYEQYF	TGTGCCAGCAGCTTGGCCGGGACGGGCCCGACCTACGAGCAGTACTTC
TRBV28	.	TRBD2	TRBJ2-1	CASSLPSGRAIEQFF	TGTGCCAGCAGTCTCCCTAGCGGGAGGGCCATTGAGCAGTTCTTC
TRBV29-1	.	TRBD1	TRBJ2-7	CSVRQGPYEQYF	TGCAGCGTGAGACAGGGACCCTACGAGCAGTACTTC
TRBV19	.	TRBD1	TRBJ2-3	CASRQGRDTQYF	TGTGCCAGCAGACAGGGGAGAGATACGCAGTATTTT
TRBV4-1	.	TRBD2	TRBJ2-2	CASSQLTSDTGELFF	TGCGCCAGCAGCCAATTAACTAGCGACACCGGGGAGCTGTTTTTT
TRBV4-1	once	.	TRBJ1-1	CASSQETMITEAFF	TGCGCCAGCAGCCAAGAAACAATGATCACTGAAGCTTTCTTT
TRBV6-6	.	.	TRBJ2-6	CASSYSNPPGANVLTF	TGTGCCAGCAGTTACTCCAATCCTCCTGGGGCCAACGTCCTGACTTTC
TRBV2	.	.	TRBJ1-2	CASSLIQGGHGYTF	TGTGCCAGCAGTCTTATTCAGGGAGGGCATGGCTACACCTTC
TRBV30	few	TRBD2	TRBJ2-5	CALGLAGGGQETQYF	TGTGCCTTGGGACTAGCGGGAGGAGGCCAAGAGACCCAGTACTTC
TRBV19	.	.	TRBJ2-1	CASSISDDSYNEQFF	TGTGCCAGTAGTATATCTGACGATTCCTACAATGAGCAGTTCTTC
TRBV18	.	.	TRBJ2-3	CASSPGALSTDTQYF	TGTGCCAGCTCCCCTGGGGCGCTCTCCACAGATACGCAGTATTTT
TRBV5-1	few	TRBD1	TRBJ2-7	CASSPRTGGAGEQYF	TGCGCCAGCAGCCCCAGGACAGGGGGCGCGGGGGAGCAGTACTTC
TRBV5-1	once	TRBD1	TRBJ1-2	CASSPSRTGVGANYGYTF	TGCGCCAGCAGCCCGAGCCGGACAGGGGTAGGTGCTAACTATGGCTACACCTTC
TRBV11-2	few	TRBD2	TRBJ2-1	CASSLGSGRANEQFF	TGTGCCAGCAGCCTAGGGAGCGGGAGGGCCAATGAGCAGTTCTTC
TRBV6-1	.	.	TRBJ1-1	CASSGGRGGTAEAFF	TGTGCCAGCAGTGGGGGCCGGGGGGGAACCGCTGAAGCTTTCTTT
TRBV7-8	.	TRBD1	TRBJ2-2	CASSRKTGGRGTGELFF	TGTGCCAGCAGCAGAAAGACAGGGGGGCGAGGCACCGGGGAGCTGTTTTTT
TRBV18	.	.	TRBJ2-7	CASSQDGYEQYF	TGTGCCAGCTCACAGGACGGCTACGAGCAGTACTTC
TRBV6-5	.	.	TRBJ2-2	CASSYIGTGELFF	TGTGCCAGCAGTTACATCGGCACCGGGGAGCTGTTTTTT
TRBV6-6	.	TRBD1	TRBJ1-5	CASSLTDRVAQHF	TGTGCCAGCAGCCTAACCGACAGGGTAGCCCAGCATTTT
TRBV5-1	once	.	TRBJ2-7	CASSLDPLTEQYF	TGCGCCAGCAGCTTGGACCCGCTTACCGAGCAGTACTTC
TRBV6-1	.	.	TRBJ1-5	CASSRASDQPQHF	TGTGCCAGCTCTAGGGCGAGTGATCAGCCCCAGCATTTT
TRBV6-5	.	.	TRBJ2-6	CASSPGGSGANVLTF	TGTGCCAGCAGCCCCGGGGGCTCTGGGGCCAACGTCCTGACTTTC
TRBV5-1	.	TRBD1	TRBJ1-1	CASSLSGTGTEAFF	TGCGCCAGCAGCTTGTCAGGGACAGGCACTGAAGCTTTCTTT
TRBV29-1	.	.	TRBJ2-1	CSAGAHEQFF	TGCAGCGCCGGGGCCCATGAGCAGTTCTTC
TRBV5-1	.	.	TRBJ2-6	CASSWGWGGHSGANVLTF	TGCGCCAGCAGCTGGGGGTGGGGAGGCCACTCTGGGGCCAACGTCCTGACTTTC
TRBV19	few	.	TRBJ2-7	CASSAHRGGEQYF	TGTGCCAGTAGTGCCCATAGAGGTGGAGAGCAGTACTTC
TRBV6-5	.	.	TRBJ1-1	CASKKQGTNTEAFF	TGTGCCAGCAAAAAGCAGGGGACGAACACTGAAGCTTTCTTT
TRBV5-6	.	.	TRBJ2-2	CASSSLGRTPTGELFF	TGTGCCAGCAGCTCCCTCGGACGGACACCCACCGGGGAGCTGTTTTTT
TRBV30	.	.	TRBJ1-6	CAWKPLGGNSPLHF	TGTGCCTGGAAACCTCTCGGGGGAAACTCACCCCTCCACTTT
TRBV27	once	.	TRBJ2-1	CASSSLIGTGGYNEQFF	TGTGCCAGCAGTTCCCTCATCGGGACCGGAGGGTACAATGAGCAGTTCTTC
TRBV11-2	.	TRBD1	TRBJ2-5	CASSSGRDRRQETQYF	TGTGCCAGCAGTTCCGGCCGGGACAGGCGCCAAGAGACCCAGTACTTC
TRBV30	.	.	TRBJ2-6	CAWSVLSGANVLTF	TGTGCCTGGAGTGTACTGTCTGGGGCCAACGTCCTGACTTTC
TRBV9	.	.	TRBJ2-7	CASSASDLTYEQYF	TGTGCCAGCAGCGCCTCAGATTTAACCTACGAGCAGTACTTC
TRBV7-2	.	TRBD2	TRBJ2-5	CASSKTSGTKETQYF	TGTGCCAGCAGCAAGACTAGCGGGACGAAGGAGACCCAGTACTTC